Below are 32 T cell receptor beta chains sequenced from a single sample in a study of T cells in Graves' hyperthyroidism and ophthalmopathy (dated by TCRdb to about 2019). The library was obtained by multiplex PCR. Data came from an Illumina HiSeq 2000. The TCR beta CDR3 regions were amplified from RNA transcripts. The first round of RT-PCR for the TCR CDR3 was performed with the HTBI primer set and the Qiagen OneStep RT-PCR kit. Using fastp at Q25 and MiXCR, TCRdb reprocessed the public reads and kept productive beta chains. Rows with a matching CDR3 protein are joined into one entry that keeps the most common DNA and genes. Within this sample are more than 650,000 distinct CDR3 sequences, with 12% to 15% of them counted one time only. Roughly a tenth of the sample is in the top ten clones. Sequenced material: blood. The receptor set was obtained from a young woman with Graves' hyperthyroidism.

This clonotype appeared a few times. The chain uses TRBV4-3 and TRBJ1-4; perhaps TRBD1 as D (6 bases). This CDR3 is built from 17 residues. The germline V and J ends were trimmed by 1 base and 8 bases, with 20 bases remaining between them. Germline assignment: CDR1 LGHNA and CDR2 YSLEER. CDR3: CASSQGTVYGTGEKLFF. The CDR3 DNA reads TGCGCCAGCAGCCAAGGGACAGTTTACGGAACCGGGGAAAAACTGTTTTTT.

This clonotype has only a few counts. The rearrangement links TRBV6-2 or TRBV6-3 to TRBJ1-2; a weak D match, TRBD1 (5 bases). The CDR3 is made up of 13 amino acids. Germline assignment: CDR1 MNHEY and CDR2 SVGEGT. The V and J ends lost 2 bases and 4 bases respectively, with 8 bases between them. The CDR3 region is CASSYDGAYGYTF. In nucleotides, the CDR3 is TGTGCCAGCAGTTACGATGGGGCCTATGGCTACACCTTC.

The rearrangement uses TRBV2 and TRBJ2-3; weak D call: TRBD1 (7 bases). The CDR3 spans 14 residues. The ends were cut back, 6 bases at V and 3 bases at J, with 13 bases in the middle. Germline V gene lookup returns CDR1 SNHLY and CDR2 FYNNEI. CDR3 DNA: TGTGCCAGCAGGGCCAGGGGGGCGACAGATACGCAGTATTTT. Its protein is CASRARGATDTQYF.

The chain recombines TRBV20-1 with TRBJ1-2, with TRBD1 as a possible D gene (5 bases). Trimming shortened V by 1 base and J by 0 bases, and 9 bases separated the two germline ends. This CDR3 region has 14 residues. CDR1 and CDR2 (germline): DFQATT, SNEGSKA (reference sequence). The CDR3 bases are TGCAGTGCTAGAGGGGGCCGAACTAACTATGGCTACACCTTC. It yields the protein CSARGGRTNYGYTF.

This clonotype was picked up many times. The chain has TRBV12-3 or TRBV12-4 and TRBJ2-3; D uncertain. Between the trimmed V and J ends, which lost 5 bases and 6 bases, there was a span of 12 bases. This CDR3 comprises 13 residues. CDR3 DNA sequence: TGTGCCAGCAGTCCCCGGGCGCGCGATACGCAGTATTTT. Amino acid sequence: CASSPRARDTQYF.

As DNA, the CDR3 is TGCAGTGCATTAAGCGGGGGGGACTACGAGCAGTACTTC. Translating gives CSALSGGDYEQYF. The genes are TRBV20-1 and TRBJ2-7; TRBD2 matches 10 bases. Germline V lookup: CDR1 DFQATT, CDR2 SNEGSKA (reference sequence). This CDR3 spans 13 amino acids. The V gene end was trimmed by 6 bases and the J gene end by 3 bases; junction bases not matched to a gene: 5.

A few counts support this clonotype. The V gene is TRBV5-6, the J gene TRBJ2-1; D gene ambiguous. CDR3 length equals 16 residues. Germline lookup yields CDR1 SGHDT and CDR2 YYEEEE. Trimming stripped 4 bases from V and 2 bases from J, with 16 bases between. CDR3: CASSITEQGPYNEQFF. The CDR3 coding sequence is TGTGCCAGCAGCATCACGGAACAAGGTCCCTACAATGAGCAGTTCTTC.

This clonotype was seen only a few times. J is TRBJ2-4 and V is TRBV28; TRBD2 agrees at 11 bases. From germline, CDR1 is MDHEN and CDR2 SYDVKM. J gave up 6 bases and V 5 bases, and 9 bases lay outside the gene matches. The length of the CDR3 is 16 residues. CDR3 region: CASSPGLAGMTNIQYF. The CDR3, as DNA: TGTGCCAGCAGTCCCGGACTAGCGGGCATGACAAACATTCAGTACTTC.

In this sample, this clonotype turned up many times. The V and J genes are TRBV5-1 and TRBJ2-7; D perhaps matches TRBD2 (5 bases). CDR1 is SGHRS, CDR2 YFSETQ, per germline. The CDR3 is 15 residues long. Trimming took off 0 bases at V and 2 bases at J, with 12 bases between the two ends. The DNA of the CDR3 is TGCGCCAGCAGCTTGGTGGAGGAACCAACCTACGAGCAGTACTTC. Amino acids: CASSLVEEPTYEQYF.

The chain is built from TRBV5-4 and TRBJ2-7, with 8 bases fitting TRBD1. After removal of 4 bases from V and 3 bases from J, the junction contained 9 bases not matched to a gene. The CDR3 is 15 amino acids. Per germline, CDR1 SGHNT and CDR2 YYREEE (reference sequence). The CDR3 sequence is CASSPTTGVYYEQYF. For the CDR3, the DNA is TGTGCCAGCAGCCCAACGACAGGGGTGTACTACGAGCAGTACTTC.

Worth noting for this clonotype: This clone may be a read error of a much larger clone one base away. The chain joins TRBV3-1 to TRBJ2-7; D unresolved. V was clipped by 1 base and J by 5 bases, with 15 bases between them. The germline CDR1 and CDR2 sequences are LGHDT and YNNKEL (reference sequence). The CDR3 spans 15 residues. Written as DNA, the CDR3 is TGTGCCAGCAGCCAAGTGAGCCGTCATTCCCACGAGCAGTACTTC. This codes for CASSQVSRHSHEQYF.

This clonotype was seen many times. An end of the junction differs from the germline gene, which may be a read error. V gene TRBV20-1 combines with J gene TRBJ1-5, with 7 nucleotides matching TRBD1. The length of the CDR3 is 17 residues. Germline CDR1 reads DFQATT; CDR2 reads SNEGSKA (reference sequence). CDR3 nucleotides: TGCAGTGCTCGAGATAAGACAGGGACAGCGATCAATCAGCCCCAGCATTTT. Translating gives CSARDKTGTAINQPQHF.

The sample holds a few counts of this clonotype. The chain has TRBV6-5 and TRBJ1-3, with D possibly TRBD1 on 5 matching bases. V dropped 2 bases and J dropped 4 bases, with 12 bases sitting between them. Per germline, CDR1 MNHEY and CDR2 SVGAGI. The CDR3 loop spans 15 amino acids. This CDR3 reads CASSYGQGKGNTIYF. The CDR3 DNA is TGTGCCAGCAGTTACGGTCAGGGAAAGGGAAACACCATATATTTT.

The CDR3 reads CASSLAKSPTGGKVSEQYF. CDR3 bases: TGCGCCAGCAGCTTGGCAAAGTCCCCGACAGGGGGTAAAGTTAGCGAGCAGTACTTC. V and J are TRBV5-1 and TRBJ2-7; TRBD1 aligns across 9 bases. Germline assignment: CDR1 SGHRS and CDR2 YFSETQ. The trim removed 0 bases at V and 6 bases at J, leaving 19 bases unmatched. The CDR3 totals 19 residues.

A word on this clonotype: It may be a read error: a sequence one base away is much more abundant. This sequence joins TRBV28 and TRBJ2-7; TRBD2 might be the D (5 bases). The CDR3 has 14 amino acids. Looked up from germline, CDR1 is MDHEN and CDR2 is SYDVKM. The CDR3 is CASVGSGDPYGQYF. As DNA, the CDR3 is TGTGCCAGCGTCGGCAGCGGAGACCCCTACGGGCAGTACTTC. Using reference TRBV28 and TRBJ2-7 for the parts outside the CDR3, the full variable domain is DVKVTQSSRYLVKRTGEKVFLECVQDMDHENMFWYRQDPGLGLRLIYFSYDVKMKEKGDIPEGYSVSREKKERFSLILESASTNQTSMYLCASVGSGDPYGQYFGPGTRLTVT.

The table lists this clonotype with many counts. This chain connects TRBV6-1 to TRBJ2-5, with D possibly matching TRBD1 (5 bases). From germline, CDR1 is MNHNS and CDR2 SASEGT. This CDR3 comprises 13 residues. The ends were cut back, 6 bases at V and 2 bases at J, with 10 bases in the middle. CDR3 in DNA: TGTGCCAGCAGCAGGGTGGGACAAGAGACCCAGTACTTC. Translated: CASSRVGQETQYF.

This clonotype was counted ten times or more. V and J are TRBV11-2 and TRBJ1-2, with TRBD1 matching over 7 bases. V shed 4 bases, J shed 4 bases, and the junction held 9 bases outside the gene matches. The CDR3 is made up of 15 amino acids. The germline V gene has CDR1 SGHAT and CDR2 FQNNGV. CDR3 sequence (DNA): TGTGCCAGCAGCTCATATCCGGACAGGACCTATGGCTACACCTTC. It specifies CASSSYPDRTYGYTF.

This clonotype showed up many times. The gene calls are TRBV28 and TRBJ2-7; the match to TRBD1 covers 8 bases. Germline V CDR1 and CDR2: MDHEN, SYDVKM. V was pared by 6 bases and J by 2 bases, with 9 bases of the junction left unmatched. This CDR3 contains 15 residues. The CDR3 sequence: CASSPPGQVPYEQYF. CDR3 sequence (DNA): TGTGCCAGCAGCCCCCCGGGACAGGTCCCCTACGAGCAGTACTTC.

The CDR3 loop reads CATSDPSGRAQETQYF. CDR3 bases: TGTGCCACCAGTGATCCTAGCGGGAGGGCCCAAGAGACCCAGTACTTC. V usage is TRBV24-1 and J usage is TRBJ2-5; 12 nucleotides align to TRBD2. The germline V gene has CDR1 KGHDR and CDR2 SFDVKD. Trimming took 3 bases from V and 1 from J; bases not matched to a gene: 2. The CDR3 is 16 amino acids.

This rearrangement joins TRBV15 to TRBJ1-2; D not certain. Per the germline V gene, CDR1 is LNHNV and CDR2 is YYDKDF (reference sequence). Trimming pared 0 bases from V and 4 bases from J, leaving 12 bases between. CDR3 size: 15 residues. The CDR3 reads CATSRDQSGFYGYTF. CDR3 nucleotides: TGTGCCACCAGCAGAGATCAATCAGGTTTCTATGGCTACACCTTC.

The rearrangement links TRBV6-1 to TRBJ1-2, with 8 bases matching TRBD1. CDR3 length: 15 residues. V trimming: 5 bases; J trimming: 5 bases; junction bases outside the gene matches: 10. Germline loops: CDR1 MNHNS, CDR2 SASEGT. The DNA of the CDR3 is TGTGCCAGCAGTTCCCCAGACAGGGGCGGATATGGCTACACCTTC. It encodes CASSSPDRGGYGYTF.

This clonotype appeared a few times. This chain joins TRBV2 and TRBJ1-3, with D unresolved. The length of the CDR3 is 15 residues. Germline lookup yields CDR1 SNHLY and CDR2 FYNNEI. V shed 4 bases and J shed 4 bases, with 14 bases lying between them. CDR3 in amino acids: CASSARVLRGNTIYF. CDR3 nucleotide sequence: TGTGCCAGCAGTGCGCGGGTTCTTCGCGGAAACACCATATATTTT.

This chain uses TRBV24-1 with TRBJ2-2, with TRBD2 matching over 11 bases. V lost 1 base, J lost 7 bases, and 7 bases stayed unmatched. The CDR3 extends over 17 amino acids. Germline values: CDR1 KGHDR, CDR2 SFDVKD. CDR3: CATSDLETSGKSGELFF. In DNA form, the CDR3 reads TGTGCCACCAGTGATTTAGAGACTAGCGGGAAAAGCGGGGAGCTGTTTTTT.

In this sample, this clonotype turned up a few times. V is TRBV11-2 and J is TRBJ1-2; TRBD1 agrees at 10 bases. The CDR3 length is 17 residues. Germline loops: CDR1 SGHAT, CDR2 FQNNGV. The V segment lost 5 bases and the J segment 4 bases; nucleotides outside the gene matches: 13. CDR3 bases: TGTGCCAGCAGCAACGGGACAGGGGTTACGTCTGTCTATGGCTACACCTTC. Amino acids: CASSNGTGVTSVYGYTF.

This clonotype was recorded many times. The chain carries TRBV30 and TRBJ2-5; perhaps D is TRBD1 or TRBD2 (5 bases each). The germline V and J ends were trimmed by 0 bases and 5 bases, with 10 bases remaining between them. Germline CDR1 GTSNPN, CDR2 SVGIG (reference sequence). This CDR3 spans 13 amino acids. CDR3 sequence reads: CAWSVTGLETQYF. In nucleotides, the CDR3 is TGTGCCTGGAGTGTCACGGGGCTCGAGACCCAGTACTTC. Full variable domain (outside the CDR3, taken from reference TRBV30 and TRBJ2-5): SQTIHQWPATLVQPVGSPLSLECTVEGTSNPNLYWYRQAAGRGLQLLFYSVGIGQISSEVPQNLSASRPQDRQFILSSKKLLLSDSGFYLCAWSVTGLETQYFGPGTRLLVL.

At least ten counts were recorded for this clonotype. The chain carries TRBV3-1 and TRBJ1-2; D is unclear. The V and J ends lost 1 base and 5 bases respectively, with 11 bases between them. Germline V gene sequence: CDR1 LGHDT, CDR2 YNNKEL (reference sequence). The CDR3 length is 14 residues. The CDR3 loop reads CASSQVPATYGYTF. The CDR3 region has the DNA TGTGCCAGCAGCCAAGTTCCAGCGACGTATGGCTACACCTTC. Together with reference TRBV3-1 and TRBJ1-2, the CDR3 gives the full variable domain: DTAVSQTPKYLVTQMGNDKSIKCEQNLGHDTMYWYKQDSKKFLKIMFSYNNKELIINETVPNRFSPKSPDKAHLNLHINSLELGDSAVYFCASSQVPATYGYTFGSGTRLTVV.

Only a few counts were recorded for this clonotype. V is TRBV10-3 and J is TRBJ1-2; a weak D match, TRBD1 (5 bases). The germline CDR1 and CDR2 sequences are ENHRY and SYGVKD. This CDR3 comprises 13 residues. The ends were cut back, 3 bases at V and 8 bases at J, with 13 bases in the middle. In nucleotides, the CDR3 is TGTGCCATCAGTGACGGGGCAGATGGAGGCTACACCTTC. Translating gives CAISDGADGGYTF.

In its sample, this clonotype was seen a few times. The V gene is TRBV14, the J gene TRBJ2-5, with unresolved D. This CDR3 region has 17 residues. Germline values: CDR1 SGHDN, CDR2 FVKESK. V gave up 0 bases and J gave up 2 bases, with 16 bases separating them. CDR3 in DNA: TGTGCCAGCAGCCAAGATAGTGGATACAGAATACAAGAGACCCAGTACTTC. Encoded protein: CASSQDSGYRIQETQYF.

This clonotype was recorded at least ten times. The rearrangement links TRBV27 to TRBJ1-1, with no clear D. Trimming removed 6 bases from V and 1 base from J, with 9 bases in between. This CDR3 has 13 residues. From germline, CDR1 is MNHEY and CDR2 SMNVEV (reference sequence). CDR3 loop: CASRPTQNTEAFF. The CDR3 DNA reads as TGTGCCAGCAGACCTACACAGAACACTGAAGCTTTCTTT.

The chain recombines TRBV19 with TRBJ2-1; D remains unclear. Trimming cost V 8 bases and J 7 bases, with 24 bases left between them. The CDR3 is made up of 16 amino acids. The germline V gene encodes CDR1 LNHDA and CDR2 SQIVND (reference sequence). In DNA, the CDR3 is TGTGCCAGTCGCTTAGCTATGGGCTTTGATCTGAATGAGCAGTTCTTC. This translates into CASRLAMGFDLNEQFF.

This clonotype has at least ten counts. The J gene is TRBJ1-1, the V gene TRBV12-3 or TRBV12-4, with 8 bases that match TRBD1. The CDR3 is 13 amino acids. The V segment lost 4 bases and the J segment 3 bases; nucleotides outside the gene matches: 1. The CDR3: CASSSRGHTEAFF. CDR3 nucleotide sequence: TGTGCCAGCAGTTCCAGGGGGCACACTGAAGCTTTCTTT.

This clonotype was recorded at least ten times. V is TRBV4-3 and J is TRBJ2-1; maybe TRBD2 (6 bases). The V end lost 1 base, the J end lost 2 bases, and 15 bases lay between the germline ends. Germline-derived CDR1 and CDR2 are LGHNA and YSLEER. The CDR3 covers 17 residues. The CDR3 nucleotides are TGCGCCAGCAGCCAAGCCCCTAGCGTAGGGACCTACAATGAGCAGTTCTTC. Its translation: CASSQAPSVGTYNEQFF.